These 27 T cell receptor beta chains share one sample of origin, sequenced in a study of T cell responses to AZD1222 COVID-19 vaccine. Only in-frame clones appear in the TCRdb table, and some are missing; sequencing was by immunoSEQ multiplex PCR. Of under 95,000 clones in the sample, around 87% were seen once. The sequences come from peripheral blood, collected on day 0 of AZD1222 vaccination. The receptors shown here come from an adult in good health.

The chain links TRBV7-9 to TRBJ1-4; D is ambiguous. This CDR3 is 13 amino acids long. Germline V gene sequence: CDR1 SEHNR, CDR2 FQNEAQ (reference sequence). Trimming took off 1 base at V and 8 bases at J, with 8 bases between the two ends. The CDR3 protein is CASSLELGEKLFF. For the CDR3, the DNA is TGTGCCAGCAGCTTAGAATTAGGGGAAAAACTGTTTTTT.

The V gene is TRBV27, the J gene TRBJ1-5, with a weak D call TRBD1 (5 bases). This CDR3 region has 15 residues. Looked up from germline, CDR1 is MNHEY and CDR2 is SMNVEV (reference sequence). Trimming took off 2 bases at V and 6 bases at J, with 14 bases between the two ends. DNA for the CDR3: TGTGCCAGCAGTTTAGGGCCAGGGAGCCGTCAGCCCCAGCATTTT. Its translation: CASSLGPGSRQPQHF.

The J gene is TRBJ2-7, the V gene TRBV5-1; TRBD2 agrees at 8 bases. J lost 4 bases, V lost 5 bases, and 8 bases had no gene match. The germline V gene has CDR1 SGHRS and CDR2 YFSETQ. The CDR3 is 14 amino acids. In nucleotides, the CDR3 is TGCGCCAGCAGGGGCAGCGGGGGATTTTACGAGCAGTACTTC. Protein product: CASRGSGGFYEQYF.

The chain uses TRBV14 and TRBJ1-4, with D unresolved. The CDR3 is made up of 12 amino acids. Trimming removed 4 bases from V and 7 bases from J, with 7 bases in between. Germline V lookup: CDR1 SGHDN, CDR2 FVKESK. CDR3 sequence (DNA): TGTGCCAGCAGCCGAGGGTCTGAAAAACTGTTTTTT. Translating it yields CASSRGSEKLFF.

In its sample, this clone was seen once. This chain connects TRBV20-1 to TRBJ1-1, with a tentative D call TRBD1 (5 bases). Trimming cost V 3 bases and J 0 bases, with 11 bases left between them. Germline V gives CDR1 DFQATT, CDR2 SNEGSKA (reference sequence). The CDR3 runs to 14 residues. The CDR3 reads CSASRRAMNTEAFF. CDR3 DNA: TGCAGTGCTAGTCGCAGGGCCATGAACACTGAAGCTTTCTTT.

The sample holds one count of this clone. This chain connects TRBV6-5 to TRBJ1-3; a weak D match, TRBD1 (5 bases). This CDR3 contains 15 residues. The V end lost 4 bases, the J end lost 3 bases, and 13 bases lay between the germline ends. Germline assignment: CDR1 MNHEY and CDR2 SVGAGI. The CDR3 DNA reads TGTGCCAGCAGTTTCAGGGTATCGGGTGGAAACACCATATATTTT. Protein sequence: CASSFRVSGGNTIYF.

This clone was seen just once. The J gene is TRBJ2-7, the V gene TRBV30; D may be TRBD1 or TRBD2 (5 bases each). Germline lookup yields CDR1 GTSNPN and CDR2 SVGIG (reference sequence). This CDR3 is built from 13 residues. Trimming shortened V by 4 bases and J by 3 bases, and 13 bases separated the two germline ends. The DNA for the CDR3 is TGTGCCTGGATGCCCGGGGCCAACTACGAGCAGTACTTC. Translated, it gives CAWMPGANYEQYF.

The V and J genes are TRBV6-5 and TRBJ2-7; 7 positions match TRBD2. V lost 7 bases to trimming and J lost 5 bases; unmatched junction nucleotides: 2. There are 11 residues in the CDR3. CDR1 is MNHEY, CDR2 SVGAGI, per germline. The DNA for the CDR3 is TGTGCCAGCACGGGGGGTCACGAGCAGTACTTC. Amino acids: CASTGGHEQYF.

The chain combines TRBV29-1 with TRBJ1-1; perhaps TRBD1 as D (6 bases). Between the trimmed V and J ends, which lost 4 bases and 4 bases, there was a span of 19 bases. Per germline, CDR1 SQVTM and CDR2 ANQGSEA. This CDR3 has 15 amino acids. The CDR3 nucleotides read TGCAGCGTTGGTACGGCCCCGGGAGGGGGCACTGAAGCTTTCTTT. Encoded protein: CSVGTAPGGGTEAFF.

In its sample, this clone was seen once. The CDR3 nucleotides are TGTGCCAGCAGCTCAACACCCGGAGGCTACGAGCAGTACTTC. This encodes CASSSTPGGYEQYF. The chain is built from TRBV6-2 or TRBV6-3 and TRBJ2-7, with a tentative D call TRBD2 (5 bases). Trimming took 6 bases from V and 3 from J, leaving 15 bases between them. CDR1 and CDR2 from the germline V gene are MNHEY and SVGEGT. This CDR3 has 14 amino acids.

The V and J genes are TRBV4-3 and TRBJ2-4; D may be TRBD2 (5 bases). Germline values: CDR1 LGHNA, CDR2 YSLEER. With 6 bases removed from V and 0 bases from J, the gap between germline ends came to 9 bases. The CDR3 has 14 amino acids. The chain's CDR3 is CASSEGIAKNIQYF. Written as DNA, the CDR3 is TGCGCCAGCAGTGAGGGAATAGCCAAAAACATTCAGTACTTC.

This clone was seen a single time. This chain links TRBV6-2 or TRBV6-3 with TRBJ1-5, with TRBD1 as a possible D gene (6 bases). The germline V and J ends were trimmed by 5 bases and 4 bases, with 12 bases remaining between them. This CDR3 is built from 14 residues. Germline loops: CDR1 MNHEY, CDR2 SVGEGT. The CDR3 region is CASSKGQLNQPQHF. For the CDR3, the DNA is TGTGCCAGCAGTAAAGGACAGTTAAATCAGCCCCAGCATTTT.

The chain links TRBV3-1 (or the pseudogene TRBV3-2) to TRBJ2-3; possibly TRBD2 for D (6 bases). In germline, CDR1 is LGHDT, CDR2 YNNKEL (reference sequence). The CDR3 consists of 15 residues. V lost 4 bases and J lost 2, with 13 bases in between. Here the CDR3 DNA reads TGTGCCAGCAGCCTTCAAGGACTAAACACAGATACGCAGTATTTT. It specifies CASSLQGLNTDTQYF.

The chain's CDR3 is CASIPGQGYNSPLHF. The CDR3 DNA sequence: TGTGCCAGCATTCCGGGACAGGGCTATAATTCACCCCTCCACTTT. The chain uses TRBV6-6 and TRBJ1-6, with 9 bases lining up with TRBD1. J was trimmed by 3 bases and V by 7 bases; bases with no gene match: 4. The CDR3 runs to 15 residues. Germline V lookup: CDR1 MNHNY, CDR2 SVGAGI (reference sequence).

This clone was observed a few times. The rearrangement uses TRBV7-9 and TRBJ1-3; 7 positions agree with TRBD1. Germline V gene lookup returns CDR1 SEHNR and CDR2 FQNEAQ (reference sequence). V lost 4 bases, J lost 4 bases, and 7 bases stayed unmatched. CDR3 length equals 15 residues. The CDR3 loop is CASSSRQGQGNTIYF. CDR3 sequence (DNA): TGTGCCAGCAGCTCTAGACAGGGTCAAGGAAACACCATATATTTT.

This clone was detected only once. The chain's CDR3 is CASSEQGPAGYTF. CDR3 DNA sequence: TGTGCCAGCAGTGAACAGGGCCCCGCTGGCTACACCTTC. The rearrangement joins TRBV2 to TRBJ1-2, with a possible D match to TRBD1 (5 bases). V lost 2 bases, J lost 7 bases, and 11 bases lay in between. Germline loops: CDR1 SNHLY, CDR2 FYNNEI. CDR3 length equals 13 residues. The whole variable domain, remainder taken from reference TRBV2 and TRBJ1-2, is EPEVTQTPSHQVTQMGQEVILRCVPISNHLYFYWYRQILGQKVEFLVSFYNNEISEKSEIFDDQFSVERPDGSNFTLKIRSTKLEDSAMYFCASSEQGPAGYTFGSGTRLTVV.

The chain links TRBV15 to TRBJ1-1; no firm D call. The V and J ends lost 3 bases and 3 bases respectively, with 11 bases between them. The germline V gene encodes CDR1 LNHNV and CDR2 YYDKDF (reference sequence). The CDR3 has 14 residues. The CDR3 bases are TGTGCCACCAGCAGGTTCCAGGTTGACACTGAAGCTTTCTTT. Its translation: CATSRFQVDTEAFF. The whole variable domain, remainder taken from reference TRBV15 and TRBJ1-1, is DAMVIQNPRYQVTQFGKPVTLSCSQTLNHNVMYWYQQKSSQAPKLLFHYYDKDFNNEADTPDNFQSRRPNTSFCFLDIRSPGLGDTAMYLCATSRFQVDTEAFFGQGTRLTVV.

The V and J genes are TRBV5-1 and TRBJ2-1; D possibly corresponds to TRBD1 (5 bases). With 0 bases removed from V and 5 bases from J, the gap between germline ends came to 12 bases. Germline CDR1 is SGHRS and CDR2 is YFSETQ. This CDR3 has 15 amino acids. The CDR3 is CASSLGGQDHNEQFF. The CDR3 DNA reads as TGCGCCAGCAGCTTGGGGGGCCAAGACCACAATGAGCAGTTCTTC.

V usage is TRBV5-1 and J usage is TRBJ1-6; possibly TRBD1 for D (5 bases). This CDR3 comprises 18 residues. Germline V lookup: CDR1 SGHRS, CDR2 YFSETQ. Trimming removed 0 bases at V and 0 bases at J, with 13 bases between. The CDR3 DNA reads as TGCGCCAGCAGCTTGGCCGGGGACTCCCTCTCCTATAATTCACCCCTCCACTTT. It translates to CASSLAGDSLSYNSPLHF.

The chain employs TRBV13 and TRBJ2-2; 9 nucleotides align to TRBD1. Germline assignment: CDR1 PRHDT and CDR2 FYEKMQ (reference sequence). Germline trimming cut 4 bases from V and 4 bases from J; bases unmatched to any gene: 7. This CDR3 has 16 amino acids. CDR3 amino acids: CASSSPQGASTGELFF. The DNA for the CDR3 is TGTGCCAGCAGCTCGCCACAGGGGGCCTCCACCGGGGAGCTGTTTTTT.

The V and J genes are TRBV5-1 and TRBJ1-1; 12 nucleotides match TRBD1. Germline CDR1 reads SGHRS; CDR2 reads YFSETQ. The CDR3 has 15 residues. The V gene end was trimmed by 1 base and the J gene end by 5 bases; junction bases not matched to a gene: 3. The chain's CDR3 is CASSLSGQGATEAFF. The CDR3, as DNA: TGCGCCAGCAGCTTGTCGGGACAGGGGGCGACTGAAGCTTTCTTT.

The V call is TRBV7-9, the J call TRBJ2-1; 10 bases agree with TRBD1. CDR1 and CDR2 (germline): SEHNR, FQNEAQ (reference sequence). This CDR3 comprises 16 residues. Unmatched junction bases numbered 8, after V lost 5 bases and J lost 4 bases. CDR3 sequence: CASSTPGTGAYNEQFF. CDR3 bases: TGTGCCAGCAGCACCCCCGGGACAGGGGCGTACAATGAGCAGTTCTTC.

The chain couples TRBV27 to TRBJ1-2; D perhaps matches TRBD1 (5 bases). Trimming cost V 5 bases and J 8 bases, with 15 bases left between them. CDR3 length: 13 residues. The germline V gene encodes CDR1 MNHEY and CDR2 SMNVEV (reference sequence). The DNA for the CDR3 is TGTGCCAGCAGTCCAGACAGCTACGGCGGCTACACCTTC. Translating gives CASSPDSYGGYTF.

In DNA form, the CDR3 reads TGTGCCAGCAGCCTGGGACAGGGACTGTTTTTT. This codes for CASSLGQGLFF. The chain recombines TRBV3-1 (or the pseudogene TRBV3-2) with TRBJ1-4; 9 nucleotides line up with TRBD1. The V gene's germline CDR1 is LGHDT and CDR2 YNNKEL (reference sequence). The ends lost 4 bases at V and 13 bases at J; junction bases unmatched: 1. The CDR3 loop spans 11 amino acids.

This clone was observed once. The chain has TRBV5-1 and TRBJ2-5, with D possibly being TRBD1 (6 bases). The CDR3 loop spans 15 amino acids. V shed 4 bases and J shed 3 bases, with 16 bases lying between them. Germline V gene sequence: CDR1 SGHRS, CDR2 YFSETQ. The CDR3 reads CASSAPVGAKETQYF. The CDR3 DNA reads TGCGCCAGCAGCGCACCCGTGGGGGCGAAAGAGACCCAGTACTTC.

The chain employs TRBV4-3 and TRBJ1-2; 8 bases match TRBD1. Germline trimming cut 3 bases from V and 7 bases from J; bases unmatched to any gene: 16. This CDR3 spans 17 amino acids. Germline assignment: CDR1 LGHNA and CDR2 YSLEER. CDR3 nucleotides: TGCGCCAGCAGCCAGAAGCCCCTATTGGACAGGGCCCGTGGCTACACCTTC. It specifies CASSQKPLLDRARGYTF.

J is TRBJ1-1 and V is TRBV29-1; D uncertain. Germline V CDR1 and CDR2: SQVTM, ANQGSEA. The CDR3 covers 13 residues. The V end lost 3 bases, the J end lost 1 base, and 9 bases lay between the germline ends. The CDR3 sequence: CSVDGVGNTEAFF. The CDR3 region has the DNA TGCAGCGTTGACGGGGTAGGGAACACTGAAGCTTTCTTT.